This T cell receptor beta chain emerged from a study of blood T cells in healthy people across ages. Then a second PCR, running roughly 6 to 11 cycles, was carried out with a sample-barcoded 5' primer and a J-beta primer mix. Each CDR3 protein gets one entry after TCRdb re-called the 5' RACE reads with MiXCR. The sample carries approximately 1,700,000 distinct CDR3 sequences, 39% recorded once. General study points: Roughly linear declines in TCR beta diversity per million T cells occurred with age. The study regarded diversity estimates from one million T cells as underestimates.

A note on this clonotype: Its antigen is not known.

The V gene lost 5 bases and the J gene lost 0 bases, with 12 bases spanning the gap. There are 15 residues in the CDR3. Specimen: blood. This TCR was recovered from a human donor in good health. The chain is built from TRBV12-3 or TRBV12-4 and TRBJ2-3; no reliable D call. CDR3 nucleotide sequence: TGTGCCAGCAGTCTACAGCGATCTAGCACAGATACGCAGTATTTT. It codes for CASSLQRSSTDTQYF.